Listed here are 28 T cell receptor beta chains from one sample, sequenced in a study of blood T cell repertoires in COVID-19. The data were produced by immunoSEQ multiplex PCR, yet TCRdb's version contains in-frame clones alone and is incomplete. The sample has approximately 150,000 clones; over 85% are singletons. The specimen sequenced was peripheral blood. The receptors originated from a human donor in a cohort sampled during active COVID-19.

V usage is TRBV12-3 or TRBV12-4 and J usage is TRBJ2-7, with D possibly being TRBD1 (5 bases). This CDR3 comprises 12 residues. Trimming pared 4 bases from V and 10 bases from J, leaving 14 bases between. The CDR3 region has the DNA TGTGCCAGCAGTTATACCCAAGACAGACAGTACTTC. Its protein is CASSYTQDRQYF.

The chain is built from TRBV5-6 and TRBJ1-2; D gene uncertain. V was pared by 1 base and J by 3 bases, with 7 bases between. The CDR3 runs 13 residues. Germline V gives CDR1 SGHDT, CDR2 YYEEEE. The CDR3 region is CASSLRGYYGYTF. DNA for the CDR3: TGTGCCAGCAGCTTGCGGGGATACTATGGCTACACCTTC. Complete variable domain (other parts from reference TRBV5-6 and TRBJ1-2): DAGVTQSPTHLIKTRGQQVTLRCSPKSGHDTVSWYQQALGQGPQFIFQYYEEEERQRGNFPDRFSGHQFPNYSSELNVNALLLGDSALYLCASSLRGYYGYTFGSGTRLTVV.

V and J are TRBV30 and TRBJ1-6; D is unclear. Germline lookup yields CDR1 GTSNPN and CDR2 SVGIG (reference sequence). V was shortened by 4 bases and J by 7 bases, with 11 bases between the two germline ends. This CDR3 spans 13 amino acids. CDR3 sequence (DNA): TGTGCCTGGAATCCCAACACAAATTCACCCCTCCACTTT. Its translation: CAWNPNTNSPLHF.

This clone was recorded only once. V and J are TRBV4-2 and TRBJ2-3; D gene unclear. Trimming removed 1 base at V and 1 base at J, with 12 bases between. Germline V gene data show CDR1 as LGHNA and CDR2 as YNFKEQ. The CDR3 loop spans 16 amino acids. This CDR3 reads CASSQVAPEGTDTQYF. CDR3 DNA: TGTGCCAGCAGCCAAGTCGCGCCAGAGGGCACAGATACGCAGTATTTT.

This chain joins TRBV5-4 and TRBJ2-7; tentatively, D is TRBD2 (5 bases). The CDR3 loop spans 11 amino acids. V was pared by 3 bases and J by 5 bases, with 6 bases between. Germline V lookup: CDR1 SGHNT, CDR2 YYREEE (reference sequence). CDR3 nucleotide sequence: TGTGCCAGCAGCTCGAGGGACGAGCAGTACTTC. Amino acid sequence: CASSSRDEQYF.

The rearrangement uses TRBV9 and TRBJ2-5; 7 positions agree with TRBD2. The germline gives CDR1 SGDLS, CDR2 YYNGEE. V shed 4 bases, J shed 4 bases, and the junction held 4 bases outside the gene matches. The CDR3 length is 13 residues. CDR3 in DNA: TGTGCCAGCAGCCGATCTAGCGGAGAGACCCAGTACTTC. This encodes CASSRSSGETQYF.

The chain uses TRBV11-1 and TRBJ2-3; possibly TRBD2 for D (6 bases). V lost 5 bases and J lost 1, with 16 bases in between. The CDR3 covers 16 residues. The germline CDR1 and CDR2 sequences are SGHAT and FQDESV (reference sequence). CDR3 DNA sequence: TGTGCCAGCAGCCTATCGTTAGCGGTCGGCACAGATACGCAGTATTTT. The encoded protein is CASSLSLAVGTDTQYF.

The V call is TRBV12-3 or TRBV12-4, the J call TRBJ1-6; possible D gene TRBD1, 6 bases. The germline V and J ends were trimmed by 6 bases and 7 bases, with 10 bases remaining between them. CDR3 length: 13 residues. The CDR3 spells CASSTTGNSPLHF. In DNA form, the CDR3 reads TGTGCCAGCAGCACTACAGGGAATTCACCCCTCCACTTT.

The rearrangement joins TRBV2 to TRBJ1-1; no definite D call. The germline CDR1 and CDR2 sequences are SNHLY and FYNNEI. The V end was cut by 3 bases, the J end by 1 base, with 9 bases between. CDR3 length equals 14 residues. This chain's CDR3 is CASSDGLGNTEAFF. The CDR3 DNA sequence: TGTGCCAGCAGTGATGGCCTTGGGAACACTGAAGCTTTCTTT.

This chain's CDR3 is CASDRTGLKETQYF. The CDR3 coding sequence is TGTGCCAGCGATCGGACAGGGTTGAAAGAGACCCAGTACTTC. The J gene is TRBJ2-5, the V gene TRBV6-5; 8 bases align to TRBD1. Germline V CDR1 and CDR2: MNHEY, SVGAGI. V dropped 8 bases and J dropped 3; count of bases not matched to a gene: 8. This CDR3 has 14 residues.

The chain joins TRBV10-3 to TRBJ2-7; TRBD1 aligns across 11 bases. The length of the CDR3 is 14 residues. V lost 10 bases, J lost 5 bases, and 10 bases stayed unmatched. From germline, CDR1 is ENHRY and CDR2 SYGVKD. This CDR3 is CATKNRDRGDEQYF. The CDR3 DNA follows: TGTGCCACCAAAAATAGGGACAGGGGGGACGAGCAGTACTTC.

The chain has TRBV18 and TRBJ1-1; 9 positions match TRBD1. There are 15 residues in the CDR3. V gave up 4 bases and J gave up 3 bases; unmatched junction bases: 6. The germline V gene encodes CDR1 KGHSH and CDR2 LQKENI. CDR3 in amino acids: CASSQERQGDTEAFF. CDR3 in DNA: TGTGCCAGCTCACAGGAACGACAGGGGGACACTGAAGCTTTCTTT.

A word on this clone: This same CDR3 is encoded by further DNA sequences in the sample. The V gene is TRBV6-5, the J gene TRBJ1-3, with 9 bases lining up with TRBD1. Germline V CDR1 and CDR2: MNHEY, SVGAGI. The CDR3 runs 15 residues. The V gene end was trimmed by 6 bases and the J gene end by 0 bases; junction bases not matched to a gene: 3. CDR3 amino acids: CASRGQGTSGNTIYF. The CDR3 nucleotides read TGTGCCAGCAGGGGACAGGGAACCTCTGGAAACACCATATATTTT.

The CDR3 here is CASSYRDNSGANVLTF. The CDR3 coding sequence is TGTGCCAGCAGCTACAGGGACAACTCTGGGGCCAACGTCCTGACTTTC. This chain uses TRBV27 with TRBJ2-6; tentatively, D is TRBD1 (6 bases). CDR1 is MNHEY, CDR2 SMNVEV, per germline (reference sequence). This CDR3 has 16 residues. Trimming left V 6 bases short and J 0 bases short, with 12 bases between.

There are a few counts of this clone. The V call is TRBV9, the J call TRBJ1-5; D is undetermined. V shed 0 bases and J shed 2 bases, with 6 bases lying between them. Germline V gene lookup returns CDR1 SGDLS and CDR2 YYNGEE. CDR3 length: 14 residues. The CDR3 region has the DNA TGTGCCAGCAGCGTAGCCGGGGGCAATCAGCCCCAGCATTTT. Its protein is CASSVAGGNQPQHF.

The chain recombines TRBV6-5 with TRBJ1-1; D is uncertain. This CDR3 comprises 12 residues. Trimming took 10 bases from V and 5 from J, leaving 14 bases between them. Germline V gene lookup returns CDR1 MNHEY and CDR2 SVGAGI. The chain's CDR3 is CAIFISGTEAFF. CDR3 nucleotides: TGTGCCATCTTTATATCAGGTACTGAAGCTTTCTTT.

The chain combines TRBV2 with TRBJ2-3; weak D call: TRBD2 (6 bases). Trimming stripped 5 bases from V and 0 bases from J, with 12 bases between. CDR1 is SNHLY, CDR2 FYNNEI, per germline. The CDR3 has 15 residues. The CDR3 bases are TGTGCCAGCAGTCCTCCGGGACTTAGCACAGATACGCAGTATTTT. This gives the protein CASSPPGLSTDTQYF.

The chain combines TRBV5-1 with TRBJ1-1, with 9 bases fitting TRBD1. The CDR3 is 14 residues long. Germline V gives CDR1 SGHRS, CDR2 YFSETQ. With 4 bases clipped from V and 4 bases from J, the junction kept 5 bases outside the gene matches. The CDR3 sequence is CASSPGQGGTEAFF. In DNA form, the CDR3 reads TGCGCCAGCAGCCCGGGACAGGGCGGCACTGAAGCTTTCTTT.

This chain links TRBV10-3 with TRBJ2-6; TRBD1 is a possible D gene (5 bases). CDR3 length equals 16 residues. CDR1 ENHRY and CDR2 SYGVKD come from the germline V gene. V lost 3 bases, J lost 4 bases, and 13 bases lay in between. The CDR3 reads CAISEGAVRGANVLTF. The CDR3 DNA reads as TGTGCCATCAGTGAAGGGGCAGTGCGGGGGGCCAACGTCCTGACTTTC.

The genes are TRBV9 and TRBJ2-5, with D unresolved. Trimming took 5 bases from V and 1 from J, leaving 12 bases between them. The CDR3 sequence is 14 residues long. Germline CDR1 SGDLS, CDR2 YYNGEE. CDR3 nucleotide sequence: TGTGCCAGCAGTGATGAGGTAGCCCAAGAGACCCAGTACTTC. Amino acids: CASSDEVAQETQYF.

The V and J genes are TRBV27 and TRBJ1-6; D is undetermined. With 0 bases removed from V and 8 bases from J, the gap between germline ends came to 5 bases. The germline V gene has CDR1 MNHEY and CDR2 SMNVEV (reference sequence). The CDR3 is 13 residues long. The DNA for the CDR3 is TGTGCCAGCAGTTTATCGTATGATTCACCCCTCCACTTT. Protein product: CASSLSYDSPLHF.

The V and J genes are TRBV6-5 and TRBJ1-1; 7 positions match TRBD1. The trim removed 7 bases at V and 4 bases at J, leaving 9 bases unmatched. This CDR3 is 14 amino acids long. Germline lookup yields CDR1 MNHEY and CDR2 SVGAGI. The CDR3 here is CASTMDRLSTEAFF. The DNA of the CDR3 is TGTGCCAGCACTATGGACAGGTTAAGCACTGAAGCTTTCTTT.

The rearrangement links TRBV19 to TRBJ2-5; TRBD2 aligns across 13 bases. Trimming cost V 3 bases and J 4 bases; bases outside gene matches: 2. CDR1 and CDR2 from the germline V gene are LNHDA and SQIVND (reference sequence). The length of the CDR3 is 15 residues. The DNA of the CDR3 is TGTGCCAGTAGTATGGGGACTAGCGGGGCAGAGACCCAGTACTTC. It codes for CASSMGTSGAETQYF.

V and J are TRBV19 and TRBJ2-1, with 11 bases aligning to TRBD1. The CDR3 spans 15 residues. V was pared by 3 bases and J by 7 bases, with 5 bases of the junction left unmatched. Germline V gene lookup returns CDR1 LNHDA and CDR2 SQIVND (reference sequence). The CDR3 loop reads CASSIHRDRGNEQFF. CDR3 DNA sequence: TGTGCCAGTAGTATCCATAGGGACAGGGGGAATGAGCAGTTCTTC.

In DNA, the CDR3 is TGTGCCAGCAGTTTGTCCGGGACACTTTACGAGCAGTACTTC. Amino acids: CASSLSGTLYEQYF. The chain employs TRBV27 and TRBJ2-7, with D possibly being TRBD1 (6 bases). V was clipped by 3 bases and J by 4 bases, with 13 bases between them. Germline V lookup: CDR1 MNHEY, CDR2 SMNVEV (reference sequence). The CDR3 sequence is 14 residues long.

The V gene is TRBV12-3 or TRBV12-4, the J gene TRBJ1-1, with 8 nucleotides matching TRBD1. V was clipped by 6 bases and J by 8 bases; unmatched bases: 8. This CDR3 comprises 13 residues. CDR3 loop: CASSSTGGYEAFF. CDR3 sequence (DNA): TGTGCCAGCAGCTCAACAGGGGGATACGAAGCTTTCTTT.

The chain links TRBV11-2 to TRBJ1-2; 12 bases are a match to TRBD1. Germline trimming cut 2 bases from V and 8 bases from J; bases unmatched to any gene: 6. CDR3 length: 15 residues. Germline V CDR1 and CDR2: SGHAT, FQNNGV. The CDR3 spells CASSLNTGTGGGYTF. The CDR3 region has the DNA TGTGCCAGCAGCTTAAATACAGGGACAGGGGGCGGCTACACCTTC.

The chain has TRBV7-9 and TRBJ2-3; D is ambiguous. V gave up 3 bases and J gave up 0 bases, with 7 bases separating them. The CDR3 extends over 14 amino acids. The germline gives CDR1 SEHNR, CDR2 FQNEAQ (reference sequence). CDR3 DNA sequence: TGTGCCAGCAGCTTTTACTCTAGCACAGATACGCAGTATTTT. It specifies CASSFYSSTDTQYF.